These T cell receptor beta chains were read from a single sample in a study of T-cell memory formation after mild COVID-19. TCRdb independently ran MiXCR on the 5' RACE reads; one entry per CDR3 protein. The sample lists roughly 560,000 distinct CDR3 sequences; 20% were seen once. The sample consisted of PBMCs or a T cell subset sorted from them (not recorded which). These receptors were obtained from an adult woman who had mild COVID-19 (a few samples of this study predate the infection). Cell type and time point are not known. CDR3s include the opening cysteine and the closing phenylalanine or tryptophan. A D gene is named only where the DNA matches it firmly. Size values are once, few and many counts, or a class for expanded clones, and some rows have none.

j_gene | abundance | d_gene | v_gene | CDR3nt | CDR3aa
TRBJ2-7 | . | . | TRBV12-3/TRBV12-4 | TGTGCCAGCGGAGTGGGGTCCCACGAGCAGTACTTC | CASGVGSHEQYF
TRBJ1-2 | few | . | TRBV11-2 | TGTGCCAGCAGCCCCTGGACAGATCTGGACCCTGATGGCTACACCTTC | CASSPWTDLDPDGYTF
TRBJ2-2 | . | . | TRBV12-3/TRBV12-4 | TGTGCCAGCAGCCCCCGGGACACCTCAGAGGAGCTGTTTTTT | CASSPRDTSEELFF
TRBJ2-1 | . | TRBD2 | TRBV14 | TGTGCCAGCAGCCAAGATCTCCTAGCGGGAGGAGTGATGGGTAATGAGCAGTTCTTC | CASSQDLLAGGVMGNEQFF
TRBJ1-5 | . | TRBD1 | TRBV6-1 | TGTGCCAGCAGTACCCGACAGGGTGCGTGGCCCCAGCATTTT | CASSTRQGAWPQHF
TRBJ2-4 | few | TRBD1 | TRBV5-4 | TGTGCCAGCAGCTTGGGAAGGGGGCAGAACATTCAGTACTTC | CASSLGRGQNIQYF
TRBJ1-6 | . | . | TRBV30 | TGTGCCTGGACGGCAAGCTCCTCCTATAATTCACCCCTCCACTTT | CAWTASSSYNSPLHF
TRBJ2-7 | . | . | TRBV25-1 | TGTGCCAGCAGTGAGGTCAGCGAACAACCATACGAGCAGTACTTC | CASSEVSEQPYEQYF
TRBJ1-4 | . | TRBD1 | TRBV18 | TGTGCCAGCTCACCCGGGACAGGGGCCGAAAAACTGTTTTTT | CASSPGTGAEKLFF
TRBJ2-5 | . | . | TRBV20-1 | TGCAGTGCTAGCGTTTGGTCGGAAGAGACCCAGTACTTC | CSASVWSEETQYF
TRBJ2-7 | . | TRBD1 | TRBV27 | TGTGCCAGCAGTGACGGGACAGCCCTAGGGGGCGAGCAGTACTTC | CASSDGTALGGEQYF
TRBJ2-3 | . | . | TRBV6-6 | TGTGCCAGCACCGCATCCCGACTGTTGGATACGCAGTATTTT | CASTASRLLDTQYF
TRBJ2-3 | . | . | TRBV3-1 | TGTGCCAGCAGCCGGGCCTCCCCGAGAAATACGCAGTATTTT | CASSRASPRNTQYF
TRBJ2-7 | . | TRBD2 | TRBV9 | TGTGCCAGCAGCCTACAGGGGCTAGCGGGGGAGCAGTACTTC | CASSLQGLAGEQYF
TRBJ1-2 | few | . | TRBV6-5 | TGTGCCAGCACCAACACCCGGGACACCCTCTATGGCTACACCTTC | CASTNTRDTLYGYTF
TRBJ1-4 | once | . | TRBV27 | TGTGCCAGCACCCGGGGGTACGGTGAAAAACTGTTTTTT | CASTRGYGEKLFF
TRBJ1-4 | . | . | TRBV27 | TGTGCCAGCAGTGTAGCCCCGCCGGGTCGATCAACTAATGAAAAACTGTTTTTT | CASSVAPPGRSTNEKLFF
TRBJ2-1 | once | TRBD2 | TRBV7-9 | TGTGCCAGCACCCTTAGCGGGCAGGTGTACAATGAGCAGTTCTTC | CASTLSGQVYNEQFF
TRBJ2-3 | . | . | TRBV11-2 | TGTGCCAGCAGCTTTTGGGATGGCACAGATACGCAGTATTTT | CASSFWDGTDTQYF
TRBJ1-2 | . | TRBD1 | TRBV20-1 | TGCAGTGCTAGCGACGGGACAGTTGGAAGTGGCTACACCTTC | CSASDGTVGSGYTF
TRBJ1-1 | few | . | TRBV3-1 | TGTGCCAGCAGCCGCCCAACTTCGAACACTGAAGCTTTCTTT | CASSRPTSNTEAFF
TRBJ1-5 | few | . | TRBV12-3/TRBV12-4 | TGTGCCAGCAGTTTATTCCCCAATCAGCCCCAGCATTTT | CASSLFPNQPQHF
TRBJ1-1 | . | . | TRBV10-3 | TGTGCCATCGGGAATCCACCCGGACAGAGTAACACTGAAGCTTTCTTT | CAIGNPPGQSNTEAFF
TRBJ1-2 | . | . | TRBV6-5 | TGTGCCAGCAGTTACGGGAGGCTCGCTACCCCCTATGGCTACACCTTC | CASSYGRLATPYGYTF
TRBJ2-5 | . | TRBD2 | TRBV12-3/TRBV12-4 | TGTGCCAGCAGTTTTAGCGGGGGTTGGGAGACCCAGTACTTC | CASSFSGGWETQYF
TRBJ1-6 | few | . | TRBV7-9 | TGTGCCAGCAGCTCAGGAGGGGTAGGCAATTCACCCCTCCACTTT | CASSSGGVGNSPLHF
TRBJ2-7 | few | TRBD1 | TRBV7-8 | TGTGCCAGCAGCTTATCTGGGACAGACGGCGAGCAGTACTTC | CASSLSGTDGEQYF
TRBJ2-3 | . | TRBD2 | TRBV6-6 | TGTGCCAGCAGTTACCTAGCGGGAGGGGGAGATACGCAGTATTTT | CASSYLAGGGDTQYF
TRBJ2-7 | many | TRBD2 | TRBV20-1 | TGCAGTGCTAGCACTAGCGGGGGGTTCTCCTACGAGCAGTACTTC | CSASTSGGFSYEQYF
TRBJ2-2 | few | . | TRBV6-2/TRBV6-3 | TGTGCCACAGGGGCGGCTAGCGCGAACACCGGGGAGCTGTTTTTT | CATGAASANTGELFF
TRBJ1-1 | many | . | TRBV12-3/TRBV12-4 | TGTGCCTCCCAGTGGCAGGGTGGGACTGAAGCTTTCTTT | CASQWQGGTEAFF
TRBJ2-7 | . | TRBD2 | TRBV6-6 | TGTGCCAGCAGACCTAGCGGGATTGCCTACGAGCAGTACTTC | CASRPSGIAYEQYF
TRBJ1-1 | . | . | TRBV5-1 | TGCGCCAGCAGCGAATTCGGCACTGAAGCTTTCTTT | CASSEFGTEAFF
TRBJ1-2 | . | TRBD1 | TRBV28 | TGTGCCAGCAGTCTCCGGACAGGGAGAGGTGGCTACACCTTC | CASSLRTGRGGYTF
TRBJ2-1 | few | . | TRBV30 | TGTGCCTGGAGTGCTACAAGTCCTAAAGTAGAGCAGTTCTTC | CAWSATSPKVEQFF